These 3 T cell receptor beta chains originate from one sample sequenced in a study of blood T cell repertoires in COVID-19. Data came from immunoSEQ multiplex PCR; TCRdb stores just in-frame clones and leaves some out. The table has around 270,000 clones, approximately 86% seen once. Sequenced material: peripheral blood. The receptor source for this set is a man aged 25-45 years with active or convalescent COVID-19.

The rearrangement uses TRBV5-5 and TRBJ2-7; D remains ambiguous. The CDR3 contains 14 residues. V gave up 2 bases and J gave up 2 bases, with 11 bases separating them. Germline V gene sequence: CDR1 SGHKS, CDR2 YYEKEE (reference sequence). The CDR3 protein is CASSFAVPPYEQYF. The CDR3 bases are TGTGCCAGCAGCTTTGCGGTTCCGCCCTACGAGCAGTACTTC.

This chain connects TRBV5-6 to TRBJ1-3; TRBD1 aligns across 10 bases. The CDR3 loop spans 15 amino acids. Germline values: CDR1 SGHDT, CDR2 YYEEEE. Trimming removed 3 bases from V and 3 bases from J; junction bases left unmatched: 3. CDR3 region: CASSSGTGVGNTIYF. The DNA of the CDR3 is TGTGCCAGCAGCTCCGGGACAGGGGTTGGAAACACCATATATTTT.

V gene TRBV11-2 combines with J gene TRBJ2-1; D is unclear. Germline assignment: CDR1 SGHAT and CDR2 FQNNGV. The CDR3 contains 14 residues. V dropped 2 bases and J dropped 3 bases, with 8 bases sitting between them. CDR3 bases: TGTGCCAGCAGCTTACCTGCGGACTACAATGAGCAGTTCTTC. This gives the protein CASSLPADYNEQFF.